This is a list of T cell receptor beta chains from one sample in a study of cytomegalovirus exposure and HLA in healthy donors. The protocol was immunoSEQ multiplex PCR, while the TCRdb copy is restricted to in-frame clones and leaves out a portion. The sample lists approximately 270,000 clones, around 90% occurring once. Sequencing input: PBMCs. The source is a woman younger than 35 in good health and CMV-seronegative. Both conserved end residues are part of each CDR3. Each record gives: V gene, D gene, J gene, clone size, CDR3 protein, CDR3 DNA. A D gene is named only where the DNA matches it firmly. The size of a clone is reported for some rows only, either as once, few or many, or as a class for expanded clones.

v_gene: TRBV29-1; d_gene: NA; j_gene: TRBJ1-2; abundance: NA; CDR3aa: CSVGFSQAGYTF; CDR3nt: TGCAGCGTTGGTTTTAGTCAGGCAGGCTACACCTTC
v_gene: TRBV29-1; d_gene: TRBD1; j_gene: TRBJ1-5; abundance: once; CDR3aa: CSVLGQGEQPQHF; CDR3nt: TGCAGCGTTTTGGGACAGGGAGAACAGCCCCAGCATTTT
v_gene: TRBV4-1; d_gene: NA; j_gene: TRBJ2-3; abundance: NA; CDR3aa: CASSQNRRGGWGTDTQYF; CDR3nt: TGCGCCAGCAGCCAAAATAGGCGGGGCGGGTGGGGCACAGATACGCAGTATTTT
v_gene: TRBV7-2; d_gene: TRBD2; j_gene: TRBJ2-7; abundance: once; CDR3aa: CASSRTGTSGAYEQYF; CDR3nt: TGTGCCAGCAGCCGGACCGGGACTAGCGGTGCCTACGAGCAGTACTTC
v_gene: TRBV5-1; d_gene: NA; j_gene: TRBJ1-4; abundance: NA; CDR3aa: CASSLDAGGNEKLFF; CDR3nt: TGCGCCAGCAGCTTGGATGCCGGGGGTAATGAAAAACTGTTTTTT
v_gene: TRBV5-5; d_gene: TRBD1; j_gene: TRBJ1-2; abundance: NA; CDR3aa: CASRKAGGSYGYTF; CDR3nt: TGTGCCAGCAGGAAGGCAGGGGGCTCCTATGGCTACACCTTC
v_gene: TRBV12-5; d_gene: NA; j_gene: TRBJ2-2; abundance: NA; CDR3aa: CASGLVPAGARTGELFF; CDR3nt: TGTGCTAGTGGTTTGGTACCCGCGGGGGCGAGGACCGGGGAGCTGTTTTTT
v_gene: TRBV11-1; d_gene: NA; j_gene: TRBJ2-5; abundance: NA; CDR3aa: CASSLGLIQETQYF; CDR3nt: TGTGCCAGCAGCTTAGGGCTTATCCAAGAGACCCAGTACTTC
v_gene: TRBV28; d_gene: TRBD1; j_gene: TRBJ2-7; abundance: NA; CDR3aa: CASSLTDRADLKQYF; CDR3nt: TGTGCCAGCAGTTTAACCGACAGGGCTGATTTGAAGCAGTACTTC
v_gene: TRBV5-4; d_gene: NA; j_gene: TRBJ2-5; abundance: NA; CDR3aa: CASSLGSASWEETQYF; CDR3nt: TGTGCCAGCAGCTTGGGCTCGGCTAGCTGGGAAGAGACCCAGTACTTC
v_gene: TRBV14; d_gene: TRBD1; j_gene: TRBJ1-6; abundance: NA; CDR3aa: CASTDREFGFSPLHF; CDR3nt: TGTGCCAGCACGGACAGGGAATTCGGATTTTCACCCCTCCACTTT
v_gene: TRBV7-7; d_gene: NA; j_gene: TRBJ2-1; abundance: NA; CDR3aa: CASSYTRENEQFF; CDR3nt: TGTGCTAGCAGCTATACCAGGGAAAATGAGCAGTTCTTC
v_gene: TRBV7-8; d_gene: NA; j_gene: TRBJ1-2; abundance: NA; CDR3aa: CASSLPTGTNYGYTF; CDR3nt: TGTGCCAGCAGCTTACCCACCGGGACAAACTATGGCTACACCTTC
v_gene: TRBV7-9; d_gene: NA; j_gene: TRBJ2-7; abundance: NA; CDR3aa: CASSFFENSYEQYF; CDR3nt: TGTGCCAGCAGCTTCTTTGAGAACTCCTACGAGCAGTACTTC
v_gene: TRBV7-9; d_gene: NA; j_gene: TRBJ2-1; abundance: NA; CDR3aa: CASSPYNEQFF; CDR3nt: TGTGCCAGCAGCCCATACAATGAGCAGTTCTTC
v_gene: TRBV7-5; d_gene: NA; j_gene: TRBJ2-7; abundance: NA; CDR3aa: CARGRVYEQYF; CDR3nt: TGTGCCAGGGGGAGGGTGTACGAGCAGTACTTC
v_gene: TRBV9; d_gene: NA; j_gene: TRBJ1-6; abundance: NA; CDR3aa: CASSVSLGPLHF; CDR3nt: TGTGCCAGCAGCGTGTCCCTCGGGCCCCTCCACTTT
v_gene: TRBV7-8; d_gene: NA; j_gene: TRBJ1-5; abundance: NA; CDR3aa: CASSLDGQGNQPQHF; CDR3nt: TGTGCCAGCAGCTTAGATGGCCAGGGGAATCAGCCCCAGCATTTT
v_gene: TRBV7-9; d_gene: NA; j_gene: TRBJ2-1; abundance: once; CDR3aa: CASSFRWADDEQFF; CDR3nt: TGTGCCAGCAGCTTTCGTTGGGCAGATGATGAGCAGTTCTTC
v_gene: TRBV10-1; d_gene: NA; j_gene: TRBJ2-2; abundance: few; CDR3aa: CASMAGNTGELFF; CDR3nt: TGCGCCAGCATGGCAGGGAACACCGGGGAGCTGTTTTTT
v_gene: TRBV6-5; d_gene: TRBD2; j_gene: TRBJ2-7; abundance: NA; CDR3aa: CASRRLAGGPYEQYF; CDR3nt: TGTGCCAGCAGGAGACTAGCGGGGGGCCCCTACGAGCAGTACTTC
v_gene: TRBV5-4; d_gene: TRBD2; j_gene: TRBJ2-3; abundance: NA; CDR3aa: CASSLGTSGADTQYF; CDR3nt: TGTGCCAGCAGCTTGGGGACTAGCGGGGCGGATACGCAGTATTTT
v_gene: TRBV14; d_gene: NA; j_gene: TRBJ1-6; abundance: NA; CDR3aa: CASSQDLHNTGSPLHF; CDR3nt: TGTGCCAGCAGCCAAGATCTACACAATACGGGGTCACCCCTCCACTTT
v_gene: TRBV4-3; d_gene: NA; j_gene: TRBJ2-1; abundance: NA; CDR3aa: CASSPDQGSYNEQFF; CDR3nt: TGCGCCAGCAGCCCCGACCAGGGCTCCTACAATGAGCAGTTCTTC
v_gene: TRBV9; d_gene: TRBD2; j_gene: TRBJ2-7; abundance: NA; CDR3aa: CASSVSSGNSYEQYF; CDR3nt: TGTGCCAGCAGCGTTTCTAGCGGCAACTCCTACGAGCAGTACTTC
v_gene: TRBV18; d_gene: TRBD1; j_gene: TRBJ2-2; abundance: NA; CDR3aa: CASSSRTGKTGELFF; CDR3nt: TGTGCCAGCTCGTCCCGGACAGGGAAAACCGGGGAGCTGTTTTTT
v_gene: TRBV29-1; d_gene: TRBD1; j_gene: TRBJ1-1; abundance: NA; CDR3aa: CSAAGQKPEAFF; CDR3nt: TGCAGCGCCGCGGGACAGAAACCTGAAGCTTTCTTT
v_gene: TRBV5-4; d_gene: NA; j_gene: TRBJ1-4; abundance: once; CDR3aa: CASSRAGPNEKLFF; CDR3nt: TGTGCCAGCAGCCGGGCGGGACCGAATGAAAAACTGTTTTTT
v_gene: TRBV27; d_gene: NA; j_gene: TRBJ2-7; abundance: NA; CDR3aa: CASSFTAGAFLTGEQYF; CDR3nt: TGTGCCAGCAGTTTTACGGCTGGGGCCTTCTTAACCGGCGAGCAGTACTTC
v_gene: TRBV5-1; d_gene: TRBD1; j_gene: TRBJ1-6; abundance: NA; CDR3aa: CASSLHFRDRYSPLHF; CDR3nt: TGCGCCAGCAGCTTGCATTTCAGGGACAGGTATTCACCCCTCCACTTT
v_gene: TRBV7-8; d_gene: TRBD1; j_gene: TRBJ1-1; abundance: NA; CDR3aa: CASSLARGQGWTEAFF; CDR3nt: TGTGCCAGCAGCTTAGCGAGAGGACAGGGCTGGACTGAAGCTTTCTTT